This entry concerns a single TCR beta chain. This sample is part of a study of blood T cell repertoires in COVID-19. Across the whole study: Samples representing acute and convalescent COVID-19 were sourced from the United States, Italy and Spain. Sources were T cells, B-cell-depleted T cells, or PBMCs; the material itself was cDNA or gDNA.

From germline, CDR1 is KGHSH and CDR2 LQKENI. The CDR3 has 14 residues. Trimming removed 2 bases at V and 1 base at J, with 8 bases between. Methods used by the authors: Counts of nucleated cells, estimated from reference gene primer amplification, were obtained. Using immunoSEQ multiplex PCR, the repertoire was profiled, and TCRdb retains in-frame clones only, with some absent. V, J and clone size are taken as reported in that table, and D and trimming were inferred from the DNA itself. This sample has over 600,000 clones, with approximately 90% found just once. The V and J genes are TRBV18 and TRBJ1-1; D remains ambiguous. The sequenced sample was peripheral blood. The receptor was derived from a woman between 18 and 29 years old with acute or convalescent COVID-19. CDR3 region: CASSPTMRNTEAFF. The CDR3 bases are TGTGCCAGCTCACCAACGATGAGGAACACTGAAGCTTTCTTT.